The 3 T cell receptor beta chains below were found in one sample sequenced in a study of T cell responses to AZD1222 COVID-19 vaccine. Libraries were prepared by immunoSEQ multiplex PCR; TCRdb keeps only in-frame clonotypes and omits some of them. The sample lists 45,000 to 50,000 clones, approximately 89% occurring once. Sample: peripheral blood, taken 28 days after the second AZD1222 dose. The receptors were gathered from an adult who received the AZD1222 COVID-19 vaccine.

The CDR3: CASSQDLAGGRVLDTQYF. The DNA for the CDR3 is TGTGCCAGCAGCCAAGATCTAGCGGGGGGGCGAGTTTTAGATACGCAGTATTTT. This rearrangement joins TRBV4-2 to TRBJ2-3, with TRBD2 matching 12 bases. Unmatched junction bases numbered 9, after V lost 0 bases and J lost 5 bases. CDR1 is LGHNA, CDR2 YNFKEQ, per germline. The CDR3 is 18 residues long.

CDR3 residues: CATSDFGVQETQYF. DNA for the CDR3: TGTGCCACCAGTGATTTTGGCGTCCAAGAGACCCAGTACTTC. The genes are TRBV24-1 and TRBJ2-5; D uncertain. V dropped 1 base and J dropped 1 base, with 6 bases sitting between them. Germline CDR1 KGHDR, CDR2 SFDVKD. The CDR3 totals 14 residues.

The chain recombines TRBV27 with TRBJ2-7; D may be TRBD2 (6 bases). Trimming pared 6 bases from V and 6 bases from J, leaving 12 bases between. Germline V CDR1 and CDR2: MNHEY, SMNVEV (reference sequence). This CDR3 is 12 amino acids long. CDR3 nucleotide sequence: TGTGCCAGCAGGGACTATTTCTCCGAGCAGTACTTC. Encoded protein: CASRDYFSEQYF.